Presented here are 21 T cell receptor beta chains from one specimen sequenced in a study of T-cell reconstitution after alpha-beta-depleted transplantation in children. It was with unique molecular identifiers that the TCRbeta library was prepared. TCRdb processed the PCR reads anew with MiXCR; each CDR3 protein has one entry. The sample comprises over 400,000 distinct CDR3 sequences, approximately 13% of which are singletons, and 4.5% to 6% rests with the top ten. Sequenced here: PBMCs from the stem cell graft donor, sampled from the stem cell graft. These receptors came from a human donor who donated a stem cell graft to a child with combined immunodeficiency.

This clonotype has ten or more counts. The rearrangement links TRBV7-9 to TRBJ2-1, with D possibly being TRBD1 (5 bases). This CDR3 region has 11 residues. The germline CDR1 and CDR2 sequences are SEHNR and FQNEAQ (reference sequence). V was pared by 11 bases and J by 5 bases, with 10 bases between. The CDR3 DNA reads TGTGCCGCTTTGGGGCACAATGAGCAGTTCTTC. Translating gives CAALGHNEQFF.

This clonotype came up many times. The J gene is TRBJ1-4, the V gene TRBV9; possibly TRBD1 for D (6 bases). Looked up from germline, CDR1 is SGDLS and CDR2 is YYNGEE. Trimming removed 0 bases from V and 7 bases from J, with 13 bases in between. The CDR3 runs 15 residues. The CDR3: CASSVGSGGVEKLFF. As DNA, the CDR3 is TGTGCCAGCAGCGTAGGGAGCGGGGGCGTTGAAAAACTGTTTTTT.

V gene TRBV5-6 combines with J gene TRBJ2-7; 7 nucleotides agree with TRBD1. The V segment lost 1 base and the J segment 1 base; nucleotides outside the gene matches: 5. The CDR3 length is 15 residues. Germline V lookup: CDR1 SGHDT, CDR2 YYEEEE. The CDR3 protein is CASSLYRGGSYEQYF. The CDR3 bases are TGTGCCAGCAGCTTGTACAGGGGTGGGTCCTACGAGCAGTACTTC. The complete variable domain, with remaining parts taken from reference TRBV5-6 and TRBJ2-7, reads DAGVTQSPTHLIKTRGQQVTLRCSPKSGHDTVSWYQQALGQGPQFIFQYYEEEERQRGNFPDRFSGHQFPNYSSELNVNALLLGDSALYLCASSLYRGGSYEQYFGPGTRLTVT.

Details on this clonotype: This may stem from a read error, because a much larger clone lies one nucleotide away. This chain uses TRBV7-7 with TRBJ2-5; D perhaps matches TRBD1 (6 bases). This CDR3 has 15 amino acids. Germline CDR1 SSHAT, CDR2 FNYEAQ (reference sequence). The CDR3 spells CASSLGSVGAETQCF. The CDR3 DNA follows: TGTGCTAGCAGCTTAGGTTCGGTGGGGGCGGAGACCCAGTGCTTC.

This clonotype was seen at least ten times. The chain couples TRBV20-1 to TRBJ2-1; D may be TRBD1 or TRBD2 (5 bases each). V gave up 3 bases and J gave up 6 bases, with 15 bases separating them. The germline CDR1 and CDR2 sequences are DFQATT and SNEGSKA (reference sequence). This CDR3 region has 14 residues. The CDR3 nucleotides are TGCAGTGCTAGTCTGGACAACGGGGTCAATGAGCAGTTCTTC. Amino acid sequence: CSASLDNGVNEQFF.

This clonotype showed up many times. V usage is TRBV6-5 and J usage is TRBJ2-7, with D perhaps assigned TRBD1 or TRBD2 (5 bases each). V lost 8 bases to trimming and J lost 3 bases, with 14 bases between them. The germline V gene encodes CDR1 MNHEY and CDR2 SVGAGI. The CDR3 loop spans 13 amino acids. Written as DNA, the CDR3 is TGTGCCAGCCTTCGGGACCCTAACTACGAGCAGTACTTC. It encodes CASLRDPNYEQYF.

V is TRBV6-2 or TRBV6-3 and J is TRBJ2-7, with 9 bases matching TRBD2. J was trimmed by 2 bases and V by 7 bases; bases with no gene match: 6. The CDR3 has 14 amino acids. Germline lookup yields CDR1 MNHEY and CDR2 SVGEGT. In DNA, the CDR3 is TGTGCCAGCACAACGGGACTAGCCCCCTACGAGCAGTACTTC. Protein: CASTTGLAPYEQYF.

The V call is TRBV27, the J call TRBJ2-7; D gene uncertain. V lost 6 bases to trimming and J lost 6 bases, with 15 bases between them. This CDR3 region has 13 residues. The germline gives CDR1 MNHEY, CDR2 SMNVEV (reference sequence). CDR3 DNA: TGTGCCAGCAGCCCTTTATCCGGGTCCGAGCAGTACTTC. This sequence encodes CASSPLSGSEQYF.

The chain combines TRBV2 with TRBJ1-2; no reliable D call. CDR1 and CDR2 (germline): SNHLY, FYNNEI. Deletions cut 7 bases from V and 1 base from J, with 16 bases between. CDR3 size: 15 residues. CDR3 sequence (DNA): TGTGCCAGCACTACTTACCCTGGGCTTAACTATGGCTACACCTTC. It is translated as CASTTYPGLNYGYTF. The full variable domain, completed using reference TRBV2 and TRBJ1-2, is EPEVTQTPSHQVTQMGQEVILRCVPISNHLYFYWYRQILGQKVEFLVSFYNNEISEKSEIFDDQFSVERPDGSNFTLKIRSTKLEDSAMYFCASTTYPGLNYGYTFGSGTRLTVV.

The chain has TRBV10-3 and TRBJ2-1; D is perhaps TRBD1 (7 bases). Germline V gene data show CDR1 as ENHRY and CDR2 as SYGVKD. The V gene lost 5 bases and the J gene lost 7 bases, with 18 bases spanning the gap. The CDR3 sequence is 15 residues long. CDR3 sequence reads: CAISSRGTEGNEQFF. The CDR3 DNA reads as TGTGCCATCAGTAGCCGGGGGACAGAGGGAAATGAGCAGTTCTTC.

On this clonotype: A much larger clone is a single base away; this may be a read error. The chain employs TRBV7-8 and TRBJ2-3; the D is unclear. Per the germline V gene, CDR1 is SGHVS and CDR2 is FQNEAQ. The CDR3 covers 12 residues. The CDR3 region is CASGASPDTRYF. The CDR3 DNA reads TGTGCCAGCGGAGCGAGTCCAGATACGCGGTATTTT. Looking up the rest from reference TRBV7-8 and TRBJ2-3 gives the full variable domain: GAGVSQSPRYKVAKRGQDVALRCDPISGHVSLFWYQQALGQGPEFLTYFQNEAQLDKSGLPSDRFFAERPEGSVSTLKIQRTQQEDSAVYLCASGASPDTRYFGPGTRLTVL.

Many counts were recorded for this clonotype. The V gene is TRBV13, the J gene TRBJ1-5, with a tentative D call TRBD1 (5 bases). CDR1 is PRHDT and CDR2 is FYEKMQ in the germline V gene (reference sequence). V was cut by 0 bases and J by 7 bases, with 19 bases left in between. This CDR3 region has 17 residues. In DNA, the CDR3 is TGTGCCAGCAGCTTAGGCCCCCTGGGGCAGGGTCAACAGCCCCAGCATTTT. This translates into CASSLGPLGQGQQPQHF.

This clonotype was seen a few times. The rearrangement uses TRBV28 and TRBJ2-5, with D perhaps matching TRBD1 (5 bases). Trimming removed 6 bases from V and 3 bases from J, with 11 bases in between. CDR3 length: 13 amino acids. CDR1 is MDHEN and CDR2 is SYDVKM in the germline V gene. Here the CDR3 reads CASRVTAKETQYF. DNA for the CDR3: TGTGCCAGCAGGGTGACAGCAAAAGAGACCCAGTACTTC.

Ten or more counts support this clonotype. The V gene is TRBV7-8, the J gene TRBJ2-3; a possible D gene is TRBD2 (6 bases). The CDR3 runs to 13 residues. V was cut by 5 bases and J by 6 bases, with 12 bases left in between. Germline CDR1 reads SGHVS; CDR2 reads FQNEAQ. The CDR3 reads CASSPEEGDTQYF. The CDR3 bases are TGTGCCAGCAGCCCGGAGGAGGGGGATACGCAGTATTTT.

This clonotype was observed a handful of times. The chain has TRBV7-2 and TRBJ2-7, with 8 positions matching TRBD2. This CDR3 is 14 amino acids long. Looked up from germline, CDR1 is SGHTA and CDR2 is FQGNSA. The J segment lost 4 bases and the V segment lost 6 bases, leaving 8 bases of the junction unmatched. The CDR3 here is CASSKAGLGYEQYF. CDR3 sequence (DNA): TGTGCCAGCAGTAAGGCGGGACTAGGTTACGAGCAGTACTTC.

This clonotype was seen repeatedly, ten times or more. The CDR3 sequence: CSVGLFRQAYEQYF. CDR3 bases: TGCAGCGTTGGGCTTTTTCGGCAAGCCTACGAGCAGTACTTC. The rearrangement links TRBV29-1 to TRBJ2-7; no clear D gene. Germline CDR1 and CDR2: SQVTM and ANQGSEA. The CDR3 loop spans 14 amino acids. The V and J ends lost 4 bases and 2 bases respectively, with 15 bases between them.

CDR3 nucleotides: TGCAGCGTTGAAGTGGGACTAGCAACCTACAATGAGCAGTTCTTC. Translating gives CSVEVGLATYNEQFF. The chain combines TRBV29-1 with TRBJ2-1, with TRBD2 matching 9 bases. After removal of 1 base from V and 2 bases from J, the junction contained 3 bases not matched to a gene. This CDR3 has 15 residues. Germline V gene data show CDR1 as SQVTM and CDR2 as ANQGSEA.

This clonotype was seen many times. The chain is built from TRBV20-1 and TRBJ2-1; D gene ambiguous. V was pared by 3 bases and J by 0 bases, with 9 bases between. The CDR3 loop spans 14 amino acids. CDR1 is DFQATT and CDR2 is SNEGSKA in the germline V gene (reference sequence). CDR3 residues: CSASHSSSYNEQFF. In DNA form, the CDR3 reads TGCAGTGCTAGTCACTCGAGCTCCTACAATGAGCAGTTCTTC.

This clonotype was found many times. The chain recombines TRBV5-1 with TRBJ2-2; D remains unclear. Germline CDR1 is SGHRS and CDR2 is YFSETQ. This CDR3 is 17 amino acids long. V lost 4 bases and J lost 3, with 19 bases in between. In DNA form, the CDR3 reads TGCGCCAGCAGCCCCCTGGGCCAGGCCGAGCACACCGGGGAGCTGTTTTTT. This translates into CASSPLGQAEHTGELFF. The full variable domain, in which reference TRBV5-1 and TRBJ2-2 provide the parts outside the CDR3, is KAGVTQTPRYLIKTRGQQVTLSCSPISGHRSVSWYQQTPGQGLQFLFEYFSETQRNKGNFPGRFSGRQFSNSRSEMNVSTLELGDSALYLCASSPLGQAEHTGELFFGEGSRLTVL.

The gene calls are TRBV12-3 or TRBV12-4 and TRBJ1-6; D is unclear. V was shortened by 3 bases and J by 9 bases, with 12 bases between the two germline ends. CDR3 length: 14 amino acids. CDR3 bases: TGTGCCAGCAGTTTGGTGGGAGGAGGTTCACCCCTCCACTTT. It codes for CASSLVGGGSPLHF.

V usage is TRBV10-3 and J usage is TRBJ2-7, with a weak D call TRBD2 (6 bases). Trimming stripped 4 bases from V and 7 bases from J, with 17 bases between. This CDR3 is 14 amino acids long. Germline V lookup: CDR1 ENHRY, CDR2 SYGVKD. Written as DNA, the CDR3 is TGTGCCATCAGTGGGAGGGCACCCCAGGAGGAGCAGTACTTC. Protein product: CAISGRAPQEEQYF.